This T cell receptor beta chain was sequenced in a study of OX40 agonist ivuxolimab in advanced cancers. As for the study in general: Participants averaged approximately 65 years of age (range about 23 to 79) and were around 85% male.

Patients who had autoimmune disease history or got systemic immunosuppression were left out. Trimming pared 3 bases from V and 9 bases from J, leaving 9 bases between. The CDR3 length is 12 residues. From germline, CDR1 is MNHNS and CDR2 SASEGT. Produced via immunoSEQ multiplex PCR; TCRdb's table is partial and in-frame only. The table shows 75,000 to 100,000 clones, with around 86% occurring only once. Source: CD4+ or CD8+ T cells sorted from blood, taken in a trial of the OX40 agonist ivuxolimab. This receptor was obtained from an adult with an advanced solid tumor such as melanoma, head and neck, liver or kidney cancer. This chain joins TRBV6-1 and TRBJ2-1; D call uncertain. This chain's CDR3 is CASSETLGEQFF. The CDR3 DNA sequence: TGTGCCAGCAGTGAGACGCTAGGTGAGCAGTTCTTC.